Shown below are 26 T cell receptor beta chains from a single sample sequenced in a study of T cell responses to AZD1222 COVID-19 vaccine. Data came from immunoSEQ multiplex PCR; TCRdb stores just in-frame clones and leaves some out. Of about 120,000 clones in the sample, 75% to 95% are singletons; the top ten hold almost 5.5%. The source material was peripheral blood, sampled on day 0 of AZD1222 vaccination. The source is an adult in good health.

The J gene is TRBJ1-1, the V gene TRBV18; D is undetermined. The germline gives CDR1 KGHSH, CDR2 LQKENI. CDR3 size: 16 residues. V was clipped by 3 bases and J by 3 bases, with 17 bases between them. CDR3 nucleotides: TGTGCCAGCTCACCCTCAAGAAACCCTGGTTACACTGAAGCTTTCTTT. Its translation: CASSPSRNPGYTEAFF.

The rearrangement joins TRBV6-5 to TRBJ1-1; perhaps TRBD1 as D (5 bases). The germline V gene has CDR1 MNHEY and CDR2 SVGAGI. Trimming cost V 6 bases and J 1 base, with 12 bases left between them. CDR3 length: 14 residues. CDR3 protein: CASSPWQGNTEAFF. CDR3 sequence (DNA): TGTGCCAGCAGCCCGTGGCAGGGGAACACTGAAGCTTTCTTT.

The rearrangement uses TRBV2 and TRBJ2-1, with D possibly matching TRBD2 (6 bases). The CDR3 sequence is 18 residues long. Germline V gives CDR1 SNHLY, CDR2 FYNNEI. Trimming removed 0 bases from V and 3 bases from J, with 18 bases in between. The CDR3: CASSEAGGTSKFYNEQFF. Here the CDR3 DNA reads TGTGCCAGCAGTGAAGCTGGAGGGACGTCGAAATTCTACAATGAGCAGTTCTTC.

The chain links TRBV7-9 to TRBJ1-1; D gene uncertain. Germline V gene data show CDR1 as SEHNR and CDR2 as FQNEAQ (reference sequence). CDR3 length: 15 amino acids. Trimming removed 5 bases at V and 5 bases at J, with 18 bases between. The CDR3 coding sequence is TGTGCCAGCAGCCCCCGGACGGGAGGGAGGACTGAAGCTTTCTTT. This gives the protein CASSPRTGGRTEAFF.

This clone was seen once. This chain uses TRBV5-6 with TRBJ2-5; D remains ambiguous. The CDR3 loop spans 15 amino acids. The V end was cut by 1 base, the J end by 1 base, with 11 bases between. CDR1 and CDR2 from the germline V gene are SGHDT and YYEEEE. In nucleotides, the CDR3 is TGTGCCAGCAGCTTGATCTCTATGGTCCAAGAGACCCAGTACTTC. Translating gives CASSLISMVQETQYF.

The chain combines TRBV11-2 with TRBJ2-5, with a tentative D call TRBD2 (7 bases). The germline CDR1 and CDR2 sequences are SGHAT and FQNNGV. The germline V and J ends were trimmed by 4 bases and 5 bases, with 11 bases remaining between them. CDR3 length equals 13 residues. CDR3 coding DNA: TGTGCCAGCAGCTCTTGGGGGGGCGAGACCCAGTACTTC. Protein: CASSSWGGETQYF. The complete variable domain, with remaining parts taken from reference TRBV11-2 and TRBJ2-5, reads EAGVAQSPRYKIIEKRQSVAFWCNPISGHATLYWYQQILGQGPKLLIQFQNNGVVDDSQLPKDRFSAERLKGVDSTLKIQPAKLEDSAVYLCASSSWGGETQYFGPGTRLLVL.

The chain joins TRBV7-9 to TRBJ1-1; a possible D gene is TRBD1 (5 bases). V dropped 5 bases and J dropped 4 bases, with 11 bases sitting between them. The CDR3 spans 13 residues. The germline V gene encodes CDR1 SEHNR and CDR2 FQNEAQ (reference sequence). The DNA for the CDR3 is TGTGCCAGCAGCCCCACAGGAAGCACTGAAGCTTTCTTT. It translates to CASSPTGSTEAFF.

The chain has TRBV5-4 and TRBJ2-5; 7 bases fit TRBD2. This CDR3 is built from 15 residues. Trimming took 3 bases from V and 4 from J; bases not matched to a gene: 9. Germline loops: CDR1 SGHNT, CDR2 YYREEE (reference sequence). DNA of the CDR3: TGTGCCAGCAGCTCGTCGGGGAGGGCGGGAGAGACCCAGTACTTC. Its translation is CASSSSGRAGETQYF.

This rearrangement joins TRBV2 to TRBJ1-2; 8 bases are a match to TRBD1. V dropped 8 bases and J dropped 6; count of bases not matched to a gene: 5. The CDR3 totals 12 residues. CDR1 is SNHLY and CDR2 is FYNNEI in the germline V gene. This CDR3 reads CASGDRKDGYTF. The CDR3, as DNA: TGTGCCAGCGGGGACAGGAAAGATGGCTACACCTTC.

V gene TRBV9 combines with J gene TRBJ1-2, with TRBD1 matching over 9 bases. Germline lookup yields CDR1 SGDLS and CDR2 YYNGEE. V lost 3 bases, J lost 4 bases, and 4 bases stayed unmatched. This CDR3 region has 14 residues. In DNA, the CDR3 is TGTGCCAGCAGCGCGGGACAGGGCGGCTATGGCTACACCTTC. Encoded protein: CASSAGQGGYGYTF.

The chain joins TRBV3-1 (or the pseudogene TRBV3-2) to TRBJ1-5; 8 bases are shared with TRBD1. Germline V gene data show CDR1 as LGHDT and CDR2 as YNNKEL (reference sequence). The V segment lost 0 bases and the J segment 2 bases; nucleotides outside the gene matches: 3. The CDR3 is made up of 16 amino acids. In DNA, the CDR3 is TGTGCCAGCAGCCAAGATACAGGGGGAGGCAATCAGCCCCAGCATTTT. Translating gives CASSQDTGGGNQPQHF.

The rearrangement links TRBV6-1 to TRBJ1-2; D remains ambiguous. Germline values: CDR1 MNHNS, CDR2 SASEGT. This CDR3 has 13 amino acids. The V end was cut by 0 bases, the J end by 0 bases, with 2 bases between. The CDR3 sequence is CASSEASNYGYTF. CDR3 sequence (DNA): TGTGCCAGCAGTGAAGCCTCTAACTATGGCTACACCTTC.

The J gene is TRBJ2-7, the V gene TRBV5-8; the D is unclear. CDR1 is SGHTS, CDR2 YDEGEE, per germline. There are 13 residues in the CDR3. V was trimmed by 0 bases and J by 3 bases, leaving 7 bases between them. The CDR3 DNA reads TGTGCCAGCAGCTTGGGATGGTTCTACGAGCAGTACTTC. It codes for CASSLGWFYEQYF.

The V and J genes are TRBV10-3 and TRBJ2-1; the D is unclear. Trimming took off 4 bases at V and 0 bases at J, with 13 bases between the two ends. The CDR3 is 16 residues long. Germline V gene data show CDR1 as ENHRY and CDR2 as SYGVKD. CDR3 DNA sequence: TGTGCCATCAGTGGGCTGATTACTAACTCCTACAATGAGCAGTTCTTC. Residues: CAISGLITNSYNEQFF.

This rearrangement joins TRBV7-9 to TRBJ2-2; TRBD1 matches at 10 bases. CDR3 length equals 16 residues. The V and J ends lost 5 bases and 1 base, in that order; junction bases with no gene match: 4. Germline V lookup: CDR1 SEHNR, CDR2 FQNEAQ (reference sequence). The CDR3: CASSPRTGGNTGELFF. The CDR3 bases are TGTGCCAGCAGCCCACGGACAGGGGGGAACACCGGGGAGCTGTTTTTT.

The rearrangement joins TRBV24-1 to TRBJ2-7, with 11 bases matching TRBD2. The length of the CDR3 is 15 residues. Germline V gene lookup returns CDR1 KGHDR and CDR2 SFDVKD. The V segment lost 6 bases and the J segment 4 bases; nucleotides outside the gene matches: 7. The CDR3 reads CATSHTSGSRYEQYF. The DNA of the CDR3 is TGTGCCACCAGTCACACTAGCGGGAGTCGTTACGAGCAGTACTTC.

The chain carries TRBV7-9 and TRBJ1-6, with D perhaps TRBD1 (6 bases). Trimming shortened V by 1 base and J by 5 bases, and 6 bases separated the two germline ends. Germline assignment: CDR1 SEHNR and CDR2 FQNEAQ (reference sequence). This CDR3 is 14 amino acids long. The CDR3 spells CASSLEGDNSPLHF. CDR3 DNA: TGTGCCAGCAGCTTAGAGGGGGATAATTCACCCCTCCACTTT.

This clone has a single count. The CDR3 is CASSLVGGGDGYTF. CDR3 in DNA: TGTGCCAGCAGCTTAGTTGGCGGAGGGGATGGCTACACCTTC. The J gene is TRBJ1-2, the V gene TRBV7-8; tentative D call: TRBD1 (5 bases). The CDR3 spans 14 residues. With 1 base removed from V and 6 bases from J, the gap between germline ends came to 12 bases. CDR1 SGHVS and CDR2 FQNEAQ come from the germline V gene.

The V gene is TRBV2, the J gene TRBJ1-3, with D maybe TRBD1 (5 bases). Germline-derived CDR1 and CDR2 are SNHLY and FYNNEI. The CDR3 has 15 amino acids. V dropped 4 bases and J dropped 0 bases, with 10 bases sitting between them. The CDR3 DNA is TGTGCCAGCAGTGTGACAGAAGACTCTGGAAACACCATATATTTT. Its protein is CASSVTEDSGNTIYF. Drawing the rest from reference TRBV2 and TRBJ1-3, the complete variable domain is EPEVTQTPSHQVTQMGQEVILRCVPISNHLYFYWYRQILGQKVEFLVSFYNNEISEKSEIFDDQFSVERPDGSNFTLKIRSTKLEDSAMYFCASSVTEDSGNTIYFGEGSWLTVV.

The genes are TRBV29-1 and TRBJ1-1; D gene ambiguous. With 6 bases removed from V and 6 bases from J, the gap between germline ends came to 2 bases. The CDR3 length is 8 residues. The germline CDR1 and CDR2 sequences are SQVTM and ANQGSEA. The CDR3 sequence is CSVSEAFF. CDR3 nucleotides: TGCAGCGTCTCTGAAGCTTTCTTT.

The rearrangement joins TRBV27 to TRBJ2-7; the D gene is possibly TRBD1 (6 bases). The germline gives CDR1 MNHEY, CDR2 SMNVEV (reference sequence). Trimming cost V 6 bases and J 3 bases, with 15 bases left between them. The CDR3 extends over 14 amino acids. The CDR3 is CASRTTGYSYEQYF. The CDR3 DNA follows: TGTGCCAGCAGGACTACAGGGTATAGCTACGAGCAGTACTTC.

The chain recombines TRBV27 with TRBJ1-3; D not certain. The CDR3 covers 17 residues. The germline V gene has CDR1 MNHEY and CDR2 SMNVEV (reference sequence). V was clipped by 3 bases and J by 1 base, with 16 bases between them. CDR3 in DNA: TGTGCCAGCAGTTTTTCCGACCGGCCCTCATCTGGAAACACCATATATTTT. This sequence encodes CASSFSDRPSSGNTIYF.

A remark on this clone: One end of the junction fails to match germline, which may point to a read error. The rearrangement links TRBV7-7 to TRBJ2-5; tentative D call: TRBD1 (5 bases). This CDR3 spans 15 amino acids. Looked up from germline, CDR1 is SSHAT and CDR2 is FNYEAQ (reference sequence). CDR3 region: CASSLSQGNQETQYF. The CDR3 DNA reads TGTGCTAGCAGCTTAAGTCAGGGCAACCAAGAGACCCAGTACTTC.

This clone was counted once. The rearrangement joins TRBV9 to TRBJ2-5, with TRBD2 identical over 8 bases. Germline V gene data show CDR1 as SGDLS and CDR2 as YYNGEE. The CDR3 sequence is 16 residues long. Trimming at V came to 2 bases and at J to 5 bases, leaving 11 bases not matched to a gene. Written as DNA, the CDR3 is TGTGCCAGCAGCGTCGGCGCGGGAGGTGTTGGGGAGACCCAGTACTTC. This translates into CASSVGAGGVGETQYF.

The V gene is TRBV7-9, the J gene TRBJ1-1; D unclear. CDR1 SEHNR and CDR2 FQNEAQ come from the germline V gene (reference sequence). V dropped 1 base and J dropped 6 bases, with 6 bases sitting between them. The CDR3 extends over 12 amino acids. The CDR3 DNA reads TGTGCCAGCAGCTTAGATCCTGCTGAAGCTTTCTTT. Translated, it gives CASSLDPAEAFF.

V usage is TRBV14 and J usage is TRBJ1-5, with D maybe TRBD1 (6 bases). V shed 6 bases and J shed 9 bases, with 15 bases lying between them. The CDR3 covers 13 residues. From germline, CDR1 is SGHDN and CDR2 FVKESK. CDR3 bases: TGTGCCAGCAGTCCCGGGGGGGCCATGCCCCAGCATTTT. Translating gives CASSPGGAMPQHF.